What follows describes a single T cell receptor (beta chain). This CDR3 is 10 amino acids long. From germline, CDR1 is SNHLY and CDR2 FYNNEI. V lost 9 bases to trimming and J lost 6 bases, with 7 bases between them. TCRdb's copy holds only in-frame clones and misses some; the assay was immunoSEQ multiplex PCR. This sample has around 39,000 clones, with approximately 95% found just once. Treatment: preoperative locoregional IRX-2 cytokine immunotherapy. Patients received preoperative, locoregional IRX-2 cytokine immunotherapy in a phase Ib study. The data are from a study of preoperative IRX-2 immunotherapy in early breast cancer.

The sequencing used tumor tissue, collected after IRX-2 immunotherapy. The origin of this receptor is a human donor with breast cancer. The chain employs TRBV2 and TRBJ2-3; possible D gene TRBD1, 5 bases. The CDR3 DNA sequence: TGTGCCAGTAACAGGGATACGCAGTATTTT. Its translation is CASNRDTQYF.